Sequencing of this T cell receptor beta chain was carried out in a study of T cell responses to AZD1222 COVID-19 vaccine. General study points: Spike was spanned by vaccine-associated CD4 TCRs, with dominance at 160-218 and 743-854. Females outnumbered males among donors, who were mostly white British; clonal diversity was possibly underestimated.

CDR1 and CDR2 (germline): SGHRS, YFSETQ. The CDR3 has 15 amino acids. Trimming left V 3 bases short and J 5 bases short, with 17 bases between. As to this clone: The antigen is undetermined.

TCRdb's table, derived via immunoSEQ multiplex PCR, lists solely in-frame clones and lacks some. The sample contains over 100,000 clones, about 89% of which appear only once. The sequence was collected from an adult in good health. This chain uses TRBV5-1 with TRBJ1-1; no clear D. The sample here was peripheral blood, taken on day 0 of AZD1222 vaccination. CDR3 sequence (DNA): TGCGCCAGCAGCTCTTGGTTAGGAGTGAGAACTGAAGCTTTCTTT. Translated: CASSSWLGVRTEAFF.